The 20 T cell receptor beta chains reported below all come from one sample, sequenced in a study of T cell repertoires in urothelial bladder cancer. Assay used: immunoSEQ multiplex PCR; TCRdb lists only in-frame clones, some missing. The sample includes 5,000 to 6,500 clones, over 70% of them seen just once. The specimen sequenced was tumor-infiltrating cells from bladder cancer. Receptors originate from a human donor with urothelial carcinoma.

The genes are TRBV7-9 and TRBJ2-2, with no clear D. The CDR3 extends over 13 amino acids. Germline CDR1 is SEHNR and CDR2 is FQNEAQ (reference sequence). V was cut by 2 bases and J by 6 bases, with 7 bases left in between. The CDR3 sequence: CASSLSRAGELFF. In DNA, the CDR3 is TGTGCCAGCAGCTTAAGCCGGGCCGGGGAGCTGTTTTTT. The whole variable domain, filled in from reference TRBV7-9 and TRBJ2-2, reads DTGVSQNPRHKITKRGQNVTFRCDPISEHNRLYWYRQTLGQGPEFLTYFQNEAQLEKSRLLSDRFSAERPKGSFSTLEIQRTEQGDSAMYLCASSLSRAGELFFGEGSRLTVL.

The chain carries TRBV5-1 and TRBJ1-2; possibly TRBD1 for D (6 bases). CDR1 and CDR2 (germline): SGHRS, YFSETQ. This CDR3 region has 15 residues. V lost 0 bases and J lost 5, with 14 bases in between. The CDR3 bases are TGCGCCAGCAGCTTGGAACAGGGCTTGTATTATGGCTACACCTTC. It yields the protein CASSLEQGLYYGYTF.

The V call is TRBV18, the J call TRBJ2-3; perhaps TRBD1 as D (6 bases). Germline assignment: CDR1 KGHSH and CDR2 LQKENI. V lost 0 bases, J lost 2 bases, and 15 bases lay in between. The CDR3 runs 17 residues. The CDR3 here is CASSPPRGSLTTDTQYF. As DNA, the CDR3 is TGTGCCAGCTCACCACCTAGGGGGTCCCTCACCACAGATACGCAGTATTTT.

The chain couples TRBV11-1 to TRBJ2-3; TRBD2 might be the D (6 bases). The CDR3 is made up of 12 amino acids. Germline V gene sequence: CDR1 SGHAT, CDR2 FQDESV (reference sequence). Deletions cut 5 bases from V and 7 bases from J, with 10 bases between. The CDR3, as DNA: TGTGCCAGCAGCACTACTAGCTATACGCAGTATTTT. Protein sequence: CASSTTSYTQYF.

This rearrangement joins TRBV7-2 to TRBJ1-1; no clear D. V lost 2 bases and J lost 1, with 17 bases in between. Germline CDR1 SGHTA, CDR2 FQGNSA. This CDR3 contains 17 residues. CDR3 in amino acids: CASSLWSGGQPNTEAFF. CDR3 nucleotides: TGTGCCAGCAGCTTATGGTCTGGAGGGCAGCCGAACACTGAAGCTTTCTTT.

This clone is medium-sized (0.01 to 0.1%). V is TRBV6-5 and J is TRBJ2-1; 12 bases fit TRBD2. This CDR3 has 15 amino acids. The V gene's germline CDR1 is MNHEY and CDR2 SVGAGI. The V segment lost 5 bases and the J segment 6 bases; nucleotides outside the gene matches: 5. This CDR3 is CASSPGLAGSNEQFF. CDR3 bases: TGTGCCAGCAGTCCCGGACTAGCGGGGTCCAATGAGCAGTTCTTC.

This clone was seen a few times. The V and J genes are TRBV28 and TRBJ2-5, with D maybe TRBD2 (6 bases). V was pared by 3 bases and J by 2 bases, with 10 bases between. This CDR3 spans 14 amino acids. From germline, CDR1 is MDHEN and CDR2 SYDVKM. Written as DNA, the CDR3 is TGTGCCAGCAGTTTCTCCGGGACTCAAGAGACCCAGTACTTC. This sequence encodes CASSFSGTQETQYF.

This clone rates as medium-sized. This chain links TRBV28 with TRBJ1-5; tentatively, D is TRBD1 (5 bases). Trimming left V 3 bases short and J 7 bases short, with 10 bases between. The germline V gene has CDR1 MDHEN and CDR2 SYDVKM. This CDR3 is 13 amino acids long. DNA for the CDR3: TGTGCCAGCAGTTTCCGGGGACGGCAGCCCCAGCATTTT. Translation gives CASSFRGRQPQHF.

The rearrangement uses TRBV28 and TRBJ1-1; unclear D gene. This CDR3 contains 11 residues. Germline CDR1 is MDHEN and CDR2 is SYDVKM. The V gene lost 8 bases and the J gene lost 1 base, with 5 bases spanning the gap. The CDR3 loop reads CASERNTEAFF. The CDR3 DNA reads TGTGCCAGCGAAAGGAACACTGAAGCTTTCTTT.

The rearrangement uses TRBV5-1 and TRBJ1-6; D unresolved. The germline V and J ends were trimmed by 0 bases and 14 bases, with 15 bases remaining between them. CDR1 is SGHRS and CDR2 is YFSETQ in the germline V gene. The CDR3 extends over 14 amino acids. The CDR3 nucleotides are TGCGCCAGCAGCTTGGCTGTCCCGGGTTCGACCCTCCACTTT. It is translated as CASSLAVPGSTLHF.

This clone occurred a few times. The rearrangement links TRBV30 to TRBJ1-5; D ambiguous. The germline V and J ends were trimmed by 4 bases and 2 bases, with 9 bases remaining between them. Germline loops: CDR1 GTSNPN, CDR2 SVGIG (reference sequence). The CDR3 totals 13 residues. CDR3: CAWTRSGNQPQHF. The CDR3 DNA follows: TGTGCCTGGACACGTTCGGGCAATCAGCCCCAGCATTTT. The full variable domain, with the rest looked up from reference TRBV30 and TRBJ1-5, is SQTIHQWPATLVQPVGSPLSLECTVEGTSNPNLYWYRQAAGRGLQLLFYSVGIGQISSEVPQNLSASRPQDRQFILSSKKLLLSDSGFYLCAWTRSGNQPQHFGDGTRLSIL.

This clone was observed once. The V call is TRBV7-2, the J call TRBJ1-1; D perhaps matches TRBD1 (6 bases). From germline, CDR1 is SGHTA and CDR2 FQGNSA. V lost 5 bases, J lost 6 bases, and 16 bases lay in between. This CDR3 contains 14 residues. The chain's CDR3 is CASSPWGGLAEAFF. As DNA, the CDR3 is TGTGCCAGCAGCCCCTGGGGGGGGCTGGCTGAAGCTTTCTTT.

The chain uses TRBV30 and TRBJ1-1, with unresolved D. This CDR3 has 14 residues. Trimming took off 0 bases at V and 4 bases at J, with 12 bases between the two ends. Germline CDR1 is GTSNPN and CDR2 is SVGIG (reference sequence). The CDR3 spells CAWSVKGEGTEAFF. CDR3 DNA: TGTGCCTGGAGTGTTAAGGGCGAGGGCACTGAAGCTTTCTTT.

The chain joins TRBV5-1 to TRBJ2-5, with D maybe TRBD1 (7 bases). Trimming took 7 bases from V and 6 from J, leaving 19 bases between them. The CDR3 is 14 amino acids. Germline CDR1 SGHRS, CDR2 YFSETQ. The CDR3 loop is CASGGGTVVKTQYF. Here the CDR3 DNA reads TGCGCCAGCGGGGGCGGGACAGTGGTAAAGACCCAGTACTTC. The complete variable domain, with remaining parts taken from reference TRBV5-1 and TRBJ2-5, reads KAGVTQTPRYLIKTRGQQVTLSCSPISGHRSVSWYQQTPGQGLQFLFEYFSETQRNKGNFPGRFSGRQFSNSRSEMNVSTLELGDSALYLCASGGGTVVKTQYFGPGTRLLVL.

This chain joins TRBV5-1 and TRBJ2-7; 11 bases are a match to TRBD1. Germline lookup yields CDR1 SGHRS and CDR2 YFSETQ. This CDR3 is 14 amino acids long. J gave up 4 bases and V 3 bases, and 3 bases lay outside the gene matches. The CDR3 nucleotides are TGCGCCAGCAGCTACGGACAGGGGGCGTACGAGCAGTACTTC. Its translation is CASSYGQGAYEQYF.

The rearrangement joins TRBV7-6 to TRBJ1-3; 9 bases match TRBD1. The germline CDR1 and CDR2 sequences are SGHVS and FNYEAQ. J was trimmed by 1 base and V by 5 bases; bases with no gene match: 12. The CDR3 covers 18 residues. This CDR3 reads CASSPRGQGSRSGNTIYF. The CDR3 bases are TGTGCCAGCAGCCCCCGAGGACAGGGGAGTAGGTCTGGAAACACCATATATTTT.

The chain couples TRBV6-5 to TRBJ2-7; the D gene could be TRBD1 or TRBD2 (5 bases each). Trimming stripped 7 bases from V and 11 bases from J, with 21 bases between. In germline, CDR1 is MNHEY, CDR2 SVGAGI. The CDR3 covers 13 residues. This CDR3 reads CASTSSTGTRKYF. The CDR3 region has the DNA TGTGCCAGCACCTCATCGACGGGGACGAGAAAGTACTTC.

This CDR3 reads CASSRTGENTIYF. As DNA, the CDR3 is TGTGCCAGCTCCCGGACAGGGGAAAACACCATATATTTT. The chain couples TRBV28 to TRBJ1-3; TRBD1 matches at 9 bases. From germline, CDR1 is MDHEN and CDR2 SYDVKM. V dropped 8 bases and J dropped 6; count of bases not matched to a gene: 5. The CDR3 extends over 13 amino acids.

This clone was found once. CDR3: CASRGTGATDTQYF. For the CDR3, the DNA is TGTGCCAGCCGGGGGACAGGGGCTACAGATACGCAGTATTTT. The rearrangement joins TRBV2 to TRBJ2-3; 10 bases line up with TRBD1. Germline assignment: CDR1 SNHLY and CDR2 FYNNEI. The CDR3 spans 14 residues. V shed 8 bases and J 3 bases; nucleotides not matched to a gene: 5.

This clone was observed a single time. The rearrangement uses TRBV5-1 and TRBJ2-3; no clear D gene. The germline gives CDR1 SGHRS, CDR2 YFSETQ. Trimming stripped 2 bases from V and 2 bases from J, with 6 bases between. CDR3 size: 13 residues. The CDR3 region has the DNA TGCGCCAGCAGCTTAACGGCCACAGATACGCAGTATTTT. It specifies CASSLTATDTQYF.